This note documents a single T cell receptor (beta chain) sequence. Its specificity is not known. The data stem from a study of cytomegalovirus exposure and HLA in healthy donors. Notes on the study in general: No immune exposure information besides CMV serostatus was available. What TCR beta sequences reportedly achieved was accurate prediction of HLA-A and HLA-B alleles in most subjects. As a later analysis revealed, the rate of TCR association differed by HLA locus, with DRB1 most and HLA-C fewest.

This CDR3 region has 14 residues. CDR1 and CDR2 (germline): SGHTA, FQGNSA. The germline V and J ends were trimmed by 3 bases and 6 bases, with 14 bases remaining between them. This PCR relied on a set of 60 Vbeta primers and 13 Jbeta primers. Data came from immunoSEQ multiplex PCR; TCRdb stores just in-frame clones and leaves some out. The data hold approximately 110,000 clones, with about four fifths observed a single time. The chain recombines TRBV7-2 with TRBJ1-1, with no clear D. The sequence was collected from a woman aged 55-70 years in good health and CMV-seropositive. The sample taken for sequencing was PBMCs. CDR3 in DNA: TGTGCCAGCAGCTTTGACGGGGTTCGGGCTGAAGCTTTCTTT. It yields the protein CASSFDGVRAEAFF.